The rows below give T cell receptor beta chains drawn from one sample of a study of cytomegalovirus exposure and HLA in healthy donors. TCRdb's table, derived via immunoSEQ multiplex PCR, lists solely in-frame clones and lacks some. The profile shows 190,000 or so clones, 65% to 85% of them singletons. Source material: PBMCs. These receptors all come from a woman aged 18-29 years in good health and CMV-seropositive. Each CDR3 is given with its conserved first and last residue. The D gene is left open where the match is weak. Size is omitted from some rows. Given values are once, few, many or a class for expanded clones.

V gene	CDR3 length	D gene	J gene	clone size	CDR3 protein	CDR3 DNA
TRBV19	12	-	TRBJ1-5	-	CASSMGRQPQHF	TGTGCCAGTAGTATGGGGCGGCAGCCCCAGCATTTT
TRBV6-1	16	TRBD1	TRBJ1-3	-	CASSEAGTGLSNTIYF	TGTGCCAGCAGTGAAGCAGGGACAGGGTTGTCAAACACCATATATTTT
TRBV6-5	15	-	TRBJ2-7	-	CASSYSSGLGYEQYF	TGTGCCAGCAGTTACTCGAGCGGGCTGGGGTACGAGCAGTACTTC
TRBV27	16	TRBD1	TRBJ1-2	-	CATKLLTGDEGYGYTF	TGTGCCACTAAACTGTTGACAGGGGATGAGGGCTATGGCTACACCTTC
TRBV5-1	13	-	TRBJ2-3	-	CASSLPFTDTQYF	TGCGCCAGCAGCTTGCCCTTCACAGATACGCAGTATTTT
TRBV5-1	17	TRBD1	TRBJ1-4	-	CASSLTGRRATNEKLFF	TGCGCCAGCAGCCTGACAGGGCGCAGGGCAACTAATGAAAAACTGTTTTTT
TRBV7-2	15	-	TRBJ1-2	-	CASSGQSLRGYGYTF	TGTGCCAGCAGCGGGCAGTCGCTAAGGGGCTATGGCTACACCTTC
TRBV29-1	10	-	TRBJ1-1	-	CSAQGPEAFF	TGCAGCGCACAGGGTCCTGAAGCTTTCTTT
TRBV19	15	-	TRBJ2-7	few	CASSRSPGGRNEQYF	TGTGCCAGTAGTAGGAGTCCGGGGGGCCGGAACGAGCAGTACTTC
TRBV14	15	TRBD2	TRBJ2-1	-	CASSLLAGGRNEQFF	TGTGCCAGCAGCCTACTAGCGGGGGGCCGCAATGAGCAGTTCTTC
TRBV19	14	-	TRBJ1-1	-	CASSFGQGHTEAFF	TGTGCCAGTAGTTTCGGGCAGGGGCACACTGAAGCTTTCTTT
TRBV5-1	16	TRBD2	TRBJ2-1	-	CASSPTTSGEYNEQFF	TGCGCCAGCAGCCCAACGACTAGCGGGGAATACAATGAGCAGTTCTTC
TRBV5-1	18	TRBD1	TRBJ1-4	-	CASSFRDREPRGNEKLFF	TGCGCCAGCAGCTTCCGGGACAGAGAACCGAGGGGTAATGAAAAACTGTTTTTT
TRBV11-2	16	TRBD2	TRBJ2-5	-	CASSLGPGGGLETQYF	TGTGCCAGCAGCCTCGGTCCCGGGGGGGGATTAGAGACCCAGTACTTC
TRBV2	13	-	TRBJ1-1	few	CASNQQGSTEAFF	TGTGCCAGCAACCAACAGGGAAGCACTGAAGCTTTCTTT
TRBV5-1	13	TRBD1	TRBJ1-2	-	CASTGGQGYGYTF	TGCGCCAGCACCGGGGGACAGGGTTATGGCTACACCTTC
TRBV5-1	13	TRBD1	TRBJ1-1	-	CASSGGTGTEAFF	TGCGCCAGCAGCGGAGGGACAGGGACTGAAGCTTTCTTT
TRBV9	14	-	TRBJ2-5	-	CASSADLAGETQYF	TGTGCCAGCAGCGCCGACTTAGCCGGGGAGACCCAGTACTTC
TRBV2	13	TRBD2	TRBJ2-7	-	CATHAGGRYEQYF	TGTGCCACCCACGCGGGGGGGCGGTACGAGCAGTACTTC
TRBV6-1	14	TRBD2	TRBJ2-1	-	CASSERTSWGEQFF	TGTGCCAGCAGTGAAAGGACTAGCTGGGGTGAGCAGTTCTTC
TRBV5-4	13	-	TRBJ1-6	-	CASSLSYNSPLHF	TGTGCCAGCAGCCTAAGTTATAATTCACCCCTCCACTTT
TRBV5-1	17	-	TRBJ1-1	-	CASSLGVTSDMNTEAFF	TGCGCCAGCAGCTTGGGGGTGACTAGTGACATGAACACTGAAGCTTTCTTT
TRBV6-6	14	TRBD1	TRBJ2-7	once	CASSRQGVGVGQYF	TGTGCCAGCAGCCGACAGGGAGTGGGGGTCGGGCAGTACTTC
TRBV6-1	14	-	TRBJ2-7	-	CASSLGQFAYEQYF	TGTGCCAGCAGCCTCGGACAGTTCGCCTACGAGCAGTACTTC
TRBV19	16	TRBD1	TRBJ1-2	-	CASSIPLRQGARGYTF	TGTGCCAGTAGTATCCCCTTGAGACAGGGGGCGCGTGGCTACACCTTC
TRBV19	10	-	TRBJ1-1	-	CAIGGVEAFF	TGTGCCATTGGGGGGGTGGAAGCTTTCTTT
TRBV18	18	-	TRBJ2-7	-	CASSPYPDAGSMGGKQYF	TGTGCCAGCTCACCATACCCGGACGCAGGCTCTATGGGGGGTAAGCAGTACTTC
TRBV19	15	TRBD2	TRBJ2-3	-	CASVSGGHSTDTQYF	TGTGCCAGTGTCAGCGGGGGGCACAGCACAGATACGCAGTATTTT
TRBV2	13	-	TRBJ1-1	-	CASTAGAYTEAFF	TGTGCCAGCACCGCAGGGGCGTACACTGAAGCTTTCTTT
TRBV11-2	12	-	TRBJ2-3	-	CASSSSADTQYF	TGTGCCAGCAGCTCTAGCGCAGATACGCAGTATTTT
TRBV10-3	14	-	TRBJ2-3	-	CAITADPRTDTQYF	TGTGCCATCACGGCGGATCCTCGCACAGATACGCAGTATTTT
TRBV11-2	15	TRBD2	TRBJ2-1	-	CASSAGLAGAGEQFF	TGTGCCAGCAGCGCCGGACTAGCGGGGGCAGGTGAGCAGTTCTTC
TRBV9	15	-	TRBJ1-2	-	CASSVEDTPRHGYTF	TGTGCCAGCAGCGTAGAGGACACCCCGCGGCATGGCTACACCTTC
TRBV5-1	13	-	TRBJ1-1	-	CASSLAVNTEAFF	TGCGCCAGCAGCTTGGCGGTGAACACTGAAGCTTTCTTT
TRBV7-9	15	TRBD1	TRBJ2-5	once	CASSRDRGRQETQYF	TGTGCCAGCAGCCGGGACAGGGGGCGGCAAGAGACCCAGTACTTC
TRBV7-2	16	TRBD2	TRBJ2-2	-	CASSGSGGANTGELFF	TGTGCCAGCAGCGGGAGCGGGGGGGCCAACACCGGGGAGCTGTTTTTT
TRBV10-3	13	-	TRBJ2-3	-	CAITEPSTDTQYF	TGTGCCATCACCGAGCCGTCAACAGATACGCAGTATTTT
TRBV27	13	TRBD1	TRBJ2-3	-	CASSFRGPDTQYF	TGTGCCAGCAGTTTCAGGGGGCCAGATACGCAGTATTTT
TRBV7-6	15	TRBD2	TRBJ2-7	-	CASSGGGGSSYEQYF	TGTGCCAGCAGCGGGGGCGGGGGGAGCTCCTACGAGCAGTACTTC
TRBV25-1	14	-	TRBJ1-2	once	CASSLTGSIYGYTF	TGTGCCAGCAGTTTGACAGGTTCAATCTATGGCTACACCTTC
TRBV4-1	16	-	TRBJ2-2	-	CASSQFGGRVTGELFF	TGCGCCAGCAGCCAATTTGGGGGCAGGGTCACCGGGGAGCTGTTTTTT
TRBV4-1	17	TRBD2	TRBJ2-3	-	CASSQGRAGAVTDTQYF	TGCGCCAGCAGCCAAGGGAGAGCGGGGGCGGTAACAGATACGCAGTATTTT
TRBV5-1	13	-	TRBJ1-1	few	CASSLEQGIEAFF	TGCGCCAGCAGTTTGGAACAGGGAATTGAAGCTTTCTTT
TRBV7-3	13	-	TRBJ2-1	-	CASSLNGYNEQFF	TGTGCCAGCAGCTTAAACGGTTACAATGAGCAGTTCTTC
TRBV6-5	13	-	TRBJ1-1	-	CASSIQGVTEAFF	TGTGCCAGCAGTATACAGGGAGTCACTGAAGCTTTCTTT
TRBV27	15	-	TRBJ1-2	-	CASSSPVMAGSGYTF	TGTGCCAGCAGTTCCCCTGTGATGGCAGGTAGTGGCTACACCTTC
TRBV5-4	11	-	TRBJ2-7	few	CAKPRAYEQYF	TGTGCCAAACCCAGGGCCTACGAGCAGTACTTC
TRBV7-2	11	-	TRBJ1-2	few	CASSPEGGYTF	TGTGCCAGCAGCCCGGAGGGTGGCTACACCTTC
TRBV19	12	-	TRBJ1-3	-	CASSALRNTIYF	TGTGCCAGTAGTGCGCTAAGAAACACCATATATTTT
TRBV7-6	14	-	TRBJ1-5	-	CASSLGGPNQPQHF	TGTGCCAGCAGCTTGGGGGGTCCTAATCAGCCCCAGCATTTT
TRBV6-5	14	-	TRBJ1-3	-	CASSKGASGNTIYF	TGTGCCAGCAGTAAAGGGGCGTCTGGAAACACCATATATTTT
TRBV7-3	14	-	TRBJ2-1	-	CASSLGLEGNEQFF	TGTGCCAGCAGCCTGGGACTCGAAGGCAATGAGCAGTTCTTC